The entry that follows covers one TCR beta chain sequence. This sample is part of a study of blood T cell repertoires in COVID-19. Study as a whole: There were acute and convalescent COVID-19 samples, and they came from the United States, Italy and Spain.

Germline V gene data show CDR1 as SGHNT and CDR2 as YYREEE (reference sequence). The CDR3 sequence is 11 residues long. Germline trimming cut 3 bases from V and 6 bases from J; bases unmatched to any gene: 0. TCRdb's table, derived via immunoSEQ multiplex PCR, lists solely in-frame clones and lacks some. The sample holds 150,000 to 200,000 clones; around 77% are singletons and the top ten take around a sixth. This receptor was obtained from a man aged 60-69 years with active or convalescent COVID-19. The V and J genes are TRBV5-4 and TRBJ2-7; 7 bases agree with TRBD2. Material for sequencing was peripheral blood. The CDR3 DNA reads TGTGCCAGCAGCTGGGGGGGCGAGCAGTACTTC. Encoded protein: CASSWGGEQYF.